The next 14 T cell receptor beta chains were all read from a single sample in a study of beta chain features in type 1 diabetes (dated by TCRdb to 2017 to 2018). Libraries were prepared through the immunoSEQ multiplex PCR assay. The entire isolated RNA was reverse transcribed using the High Capacity cDNA Reverse Transcription Kit, and thus expressed TCRB transcripts were sequenced. Entries here come from immuneACCESS through TCRdb and include only in-frame sequences with V and J called. Some clones fail to appear in such tables; in the studies checked, an unresolved V gene covers under half of the shortfall, and the cause of the remainder is unknown. In this sample the table shows around 320,000 clones, 12% to 15% of which occur a single time. Together, the top ten hold about 6.7% of the sample. The sequenced sample consisted of central memory CD4+ T cells from blood. The receptor source for this set is a man aged 30-40 years in good health.

This clone was seen more than once but under ten times. Other DNA sequences within the sample encode an identical CDR3. The CDR3 sequence is CASSLSTDTQYF. The DNA for the CDR3 is TGTGCCAGCAGCTTGTCCACAGATACGCAGTATTTT. The chain combines TRBV5-5 with TRBJ2-3; D call uncertain. Trimming took 1 base from V and 2 from J, leaving 2 bases between them. Germline values: CDR1 SGHKS, CDR2 YYEKEE (reference sequence). There are 12 residues in the CDR3.

This clone was seen at least ten times. The gene calls are TRBV5-4 and TRBJ2-1; D is ambiguous. The CDR3 contains 13 residues. The V gene's germline CDR1 is SGHNT and CDR2 YYREEE (reference sequence). With 4 bases removed from V and 7 bases from J, the gap between germline ends came to 12 bases. The CDR3 region has the DNA TGTGCCAGCAGCCCAGGAGTAGGAAATGAGCAGTTCTTC. It yields the protein CASSPGVGNEQFF.

The chain links TRBV6-1 to TRBJ1-2; a possible D gene is TRBD1 (5 bases). V was pared by 8 bases and J by 8 bases, with 12 bases between. From germline, CDR1 is MNHNS and CDR2 SASEGT. This CDR3 is 11 amino acids long. The CDR3 sequence: CASGAGHGYTF. The CDR3 DNA reads TGTGCCAGCGGGGCAGGGCACGGCTACACCTTC.

The sample holds a few counts of this clone. The genes are TRBV7-2 and TRBJ1-2; perhaps TRBD1 as D (5 bases). The V and J ends lost 4 bases and 1 base respectively, with 10 bases between them. Germline V gene sequence: CDR1 SGHTA, CDR2 FQGNSA. The CDR3 covers 14 residues. The CDR3 sequence is CASSSDRVNYGYTF. As DNA, the CDR3 is TGTGCCAGCAGCTCCGACAGAGTTAACTATGGCTACACCTTC.

Remarks on this clone: The junction does not match germline at one end; this may be a read error. The rearrangement joins TRBV5-1 to TRBJ2-5, with TRBD2 matching 7 bases. Germline V gene lookup returns CDR1 SGHRS and CDR2 YFSETQ. CDR3 length: 15 amino acids. CDR3 sequence: CASSLDPGGEETQYF. The CDR3 coding sequence is TGTGCCAGCAGCTTGGATCCGGGAGGAGAGGAGACCCAGTACTTC.

The chain combines TRBV27 with TRBJ1-2; 12 bases line up with TRBD1. CDR3 length: 14 residues. Germline V gene data show CDR1 as MNHEY and CDR2 as SMNVEV (reference sequence). With 6 bases clipped from V and 8 bases from J, the junction kept 7 bases outside the gene matches. CDR3 nucleotide sequence: TGTGCCAGCAGCGCTGGGGACAGGGGGCGCGGCTACACCTTC. This sequence encodes CASSAGDRGRGYTF.

The chain links TRBV5-1 to TRBJ1-1; maybe TRBD1 (6 bases). The CDR3 spans 16 residues. V dropped 4 bases and J dropped 6 bases, with 22 bases sitting between them. The germline CDR1 and CDR2 sequences are SGHRS and YFSETQ. Written as DNA, the CDR3 is TGCGCCAGCAGCCAATTCTGGGAGGGCAGGGGACCTGAAGCTTTCTTT. Protein: CASSQFWEGRGPEAFF.

This clone was recorded a few times. This chain links TRBV25-1 with TRBJ1-2, with D unclear. The ends were cut back, 3 bases at V and 5 bases at J, with 10 bases in the middle. Germline-derived CDR1 and CDR2 are MGHDK and SYGVNS. This CDR3 has 13 residues. The CDR3 spells CASSDGVGYGYTF. CDR3 nucleotide sequence: TGTGCCAGCAGTGACGGGGTTGGGTATGGCTACACCTTC.

This clone was observed a handful of times. The V gene is TRBV6-1, the J gene TRBJ1-5; D not certain. Germline V gene lookup returns CDR1 MNHNS and CDR2 SASEGT. Trimming left V 5 bases short and J 2 bases short, with 7 bases between. CDR3 length equals 13 residues. The CDR3 DNA reads as TGTGCCAGCAGTTTAGATGGCAATCAGCCCCAGCATTTT. Amino acid sequence: CASSLDGNQPQHF.

This clone appeared a few times. This chain connects TRBV4-2 to TRBJ1-1; 7 positions match TRBD1. CDR1 is LGHNA, CDR2 YNFKEQ, per germline. V lost 1 base and J lost 4; bases outside the gene matches: 6. The CDR3 is 15 residues long. For the CDR3, the DNA is TGTGCCAGCAGCCAAGGGAGCGACAGGGCCACTGAAGCTTTCTTT. Encoded protein: CASSQGSDRATEAFF.

CDR3 coding DNA: TGCGCCAGCAGCCTGCCTAGTCAGGGCACTGAAGCTTTCTTT. Its translation: CASSLPSQGTEAFF. V is TRBV5-1 and J is TRBJ1-1, with a possible D match to TRBD1 (5 bases). The germline V and J ends were trimmed by 4 bases and 4 bases, with 14 bases remaining between them. The germline V gene encodes CDR1 SGHRS and CDR2 YFSETQ. The CDR3 is made up of 14 amino acids.

This clone was seen only a few times. This sequence joins TRBV5-1 and TRBJ2-7; perhaps D is TRBD1 or TRBD2 (5 bases each). The CDR3 covers 14 residues. Germline CDR1 is SGHRS and CDR2 is YFSETQ. V was trimmed by 2 bases and J by 3 bases, leaving 12 bases between them. CDR3 sequence (DNA): TGCGCCAGCAGCTTAGGGGACCTCCTCTACGAGCAGTACTTC. Translation gives CASSLGDLLYEQYF.

A few counts support this clone. The gene calls are TRBV25-1 and TRBJ2-3; TRBD2 aligns across 9 bases. Germline lookup yields CDR1 MGHDK and CDR2 SYGVNS. J lost 2 bases, V lost 6 bases, and 6 bases had no gene match. The CDR3 is 15 amino acids. The CDR3 is CASSSLAGDTDTQYF. The CDR3 DNA is TGTGCCAGCAGCTCCTTAGCGGGAGACACAGATACGCAGTATTTT.

This rearrangement joins TRBV6-1 to TRBJ2-1; 8 nucleotides line up with TRBD2. Unmatched junction bases numbered 14, after V lost 4 bases and J lost 6 bases. Germline loops: CDR1 MNHNS, CDR2 SASEGT. The CDR3 extends over 17 amino acids. In nucleotides, the CDR3 is TGTGCCAGCAGTGCCACGACGTTGGCGGGGGGTCGCAATGAGCAGTTCTTC. Encoded protein: CASSATTLAGGRNEQFF.